Here is one T cell receptor beta chain with its context. The sample comes from a study of blood T cell repertoires in COVID-19. The overall study: Specimens from acute and convalescent COVID-19 originated in the United States, Italy and Spain. Nucleic acid was either cDNA or gDNA, and it came from T cells, B-cell-depleted T cells, or PBMCs.

V was pared by 6 bases and J by 6 bases, with 7 bases of the junction left unmatched. The CDR3 runs to 14 residues. Germline CDR1 is MDHEN and CDR2 is SYDVKM. TCRdb's copy holds only in-frame clones and misses some; the assay was immunoSEQ multiplex PCR. The data hold approximately 120,000 clones, with about 89% observed a single time. The receptor's source is a human donor with acute or convalescent COVID-19. The donor label of this sample is uncertain. This chain uses TRBV28 with TRBJ2-1, with 8 bases that match TRBD1. Sequencing was carried out using peripheral blood. The CDR3, as DNA: TGTGCCAGCAGGTTAGGACAGGGTTTCAATGAGCAGTTCTTC. Translated, it gives CASRLGQGFNEQFF.